In its sample, the clone carrying this T cell receptor (beta chain) was seen a few times. The antigen remains unidentified. Generated by immunoSEQ multiplex PCR, the TCRdb table keeps only in-frame clones and is missing some. The repertoire has 83,000 or so clones, 86% of them found once; the top ten carry about 9.5%. Trimming took off 0 bases at V and 1 base at J, with 8 bases between the two ends. Germline V gene lookup returns CDR1 SGDLS and CDR2 YYNGEE. The CDR3 consists of 15 residues. The data were taken from a study of T cell responses to AZD1222 COVID-19 vaccine. Study details: It was second doses at about 4 or about 12 weeks that were pooled. Overall study results and limits: White British ancestry dominated among donors, who included more females, and clonal diversity was possibly underestimated. None of the repertoires were sampled until the peak T cell response had passed. The study found vaccine-associated CD4 TCRs spanning spike, dominant at 160-218 and 743-854.

The V and J genes are TRBV9 and TRBJ2-1; the D gene is possibly TRBD2 (6 bases). The TCR comes from an adult in good health. Material: peripheral blood, obtained on day 0 of AZD1222 vaccination. As DNA, the CDR3 is TGTGCCAGCAGCGTAGGGGGGGAATCCTACAATGAGCAGTTCTTC. Translated, it gives CASSVGGESYNEQFF.